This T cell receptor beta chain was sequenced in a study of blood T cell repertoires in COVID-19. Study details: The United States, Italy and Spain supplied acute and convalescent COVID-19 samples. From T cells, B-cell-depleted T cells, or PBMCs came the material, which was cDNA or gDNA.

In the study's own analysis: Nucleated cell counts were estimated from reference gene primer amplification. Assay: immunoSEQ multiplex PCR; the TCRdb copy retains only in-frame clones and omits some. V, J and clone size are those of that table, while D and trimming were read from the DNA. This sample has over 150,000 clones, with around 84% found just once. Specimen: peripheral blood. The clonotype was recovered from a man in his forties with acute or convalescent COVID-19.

The chain's CDR3 is CASSQRTGAYGYTF. The CDR3 nucleotides read TGTGCCAGCAGCCAACGCACTGGGGCCTATGGCTACACCTTC. This rearrangement joins TRBV9 to TRBJ1-2; tentative D call: TRBD1 (5 bases). The length of the CDR3 is 14 residues. V lost 4 bases to trimming and J lost 4 bases, with 14 bases between them. Germline V gene lookup returns CDR1 SGDLS and CDR2 YYNGEE.